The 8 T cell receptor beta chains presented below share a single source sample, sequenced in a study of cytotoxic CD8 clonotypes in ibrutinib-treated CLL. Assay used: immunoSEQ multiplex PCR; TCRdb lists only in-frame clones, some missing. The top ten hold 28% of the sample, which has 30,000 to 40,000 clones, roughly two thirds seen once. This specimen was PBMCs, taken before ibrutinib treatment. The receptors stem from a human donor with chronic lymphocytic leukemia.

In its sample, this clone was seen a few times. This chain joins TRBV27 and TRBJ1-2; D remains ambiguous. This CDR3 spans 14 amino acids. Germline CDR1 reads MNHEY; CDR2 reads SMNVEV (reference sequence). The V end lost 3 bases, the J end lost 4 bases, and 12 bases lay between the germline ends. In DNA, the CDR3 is TGTGCCAGCAGTTTGACGGGGAGATTCTATGGCTACACCTTC. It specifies CASSLTGRFYGYTF.

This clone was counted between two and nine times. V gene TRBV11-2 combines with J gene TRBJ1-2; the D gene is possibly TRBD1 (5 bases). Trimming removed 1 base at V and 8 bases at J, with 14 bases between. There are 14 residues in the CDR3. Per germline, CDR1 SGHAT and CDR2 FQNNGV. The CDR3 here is CASSLGSGTRGYTF. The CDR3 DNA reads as TGTGCCAGCAGCTTAGGTTCGGGGACGAGAGGCTACACCTTC. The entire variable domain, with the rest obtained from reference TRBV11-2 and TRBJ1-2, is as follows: EAGVAQSPRYKIIEKRQSVAFWCNPISGHATLYWYQQILGQGPKLLIQFQNNGVVDDSQLPKDRFSAERLKGVDSTLKIQPAKLEDSAVYLCASSLGSGTRGYTFGSGTRLTVV.

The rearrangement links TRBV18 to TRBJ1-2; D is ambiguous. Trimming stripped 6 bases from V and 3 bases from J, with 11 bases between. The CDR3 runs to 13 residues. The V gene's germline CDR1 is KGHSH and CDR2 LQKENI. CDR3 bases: TGTGCCAGCTCCCCGGACGGATACTATGGCTACACCTTC. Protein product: CASSPDGYYGYTF.

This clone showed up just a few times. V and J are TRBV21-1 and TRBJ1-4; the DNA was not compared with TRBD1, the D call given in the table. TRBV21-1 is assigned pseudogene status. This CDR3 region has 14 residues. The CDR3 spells CASSKLTVGEKLFF. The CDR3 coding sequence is TGTGCCAGCAGCAAGCTCACAGTTGGAGAAAAACTGTTTTTT.

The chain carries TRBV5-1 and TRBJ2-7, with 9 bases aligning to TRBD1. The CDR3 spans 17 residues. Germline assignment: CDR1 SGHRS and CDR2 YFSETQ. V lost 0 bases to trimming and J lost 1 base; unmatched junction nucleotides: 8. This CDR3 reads CASSLEMDRGWSYEQYF. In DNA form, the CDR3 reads TGCGCCAGCAGCTTGGAGATGGACAGGGGCTGGTCCTACGAGCAGTACTTC.

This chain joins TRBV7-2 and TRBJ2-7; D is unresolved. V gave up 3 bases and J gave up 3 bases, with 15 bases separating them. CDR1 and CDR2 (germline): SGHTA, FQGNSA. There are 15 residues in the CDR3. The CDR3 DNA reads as TGTGCCAGCAGCTTTCGCAGGACCTCCCTCTACGAGCAGTACTTC. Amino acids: CASSFRRTSLYEQYF. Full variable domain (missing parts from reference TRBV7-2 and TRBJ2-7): GAGVSQSPSNKVTEKGKDVELRCDPISGHTALYWYRQSLGQGLEFLIYFQGNSAPDKSGLPSDRFSAERTGGSVSTLTIQRTQQEDSAVYLCASSFRRTSLYEQYFGPGTRLTVT.

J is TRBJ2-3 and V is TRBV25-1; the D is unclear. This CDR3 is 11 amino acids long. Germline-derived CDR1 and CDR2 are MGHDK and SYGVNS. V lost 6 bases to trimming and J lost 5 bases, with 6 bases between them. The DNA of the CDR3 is TGTGCCAGCAGCCTGGGAGATACGCAGTATTTT. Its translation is CASSLGDTQYF.

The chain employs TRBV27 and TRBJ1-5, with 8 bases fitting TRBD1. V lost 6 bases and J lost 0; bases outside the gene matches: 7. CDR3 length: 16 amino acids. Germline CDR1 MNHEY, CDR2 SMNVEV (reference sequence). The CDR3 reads CASRTQGQGSNQPQHF. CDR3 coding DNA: TGTGCCAGCAGAACCCAAGGACAGGGTAGCAATCAGCCCCAGCATTTT.